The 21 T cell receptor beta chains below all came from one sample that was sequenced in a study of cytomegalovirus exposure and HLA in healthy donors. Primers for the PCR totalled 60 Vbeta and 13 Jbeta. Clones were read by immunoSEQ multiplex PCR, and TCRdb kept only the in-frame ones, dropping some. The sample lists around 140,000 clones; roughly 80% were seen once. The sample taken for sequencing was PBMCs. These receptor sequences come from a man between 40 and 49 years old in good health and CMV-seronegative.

The CDR3 loop is CALKPGGWTSEAFF. The CDR3 nucleotides are TGTGCCTTAAAGCCAGGGGGCTGGACTTCGGAAGCTTTCTTT. V is TRBV30 and J is TRBJ1-1; 8 nucleotides align to TRBD1. Germline V gene sequence: CDR1 GTSNPN, CDR2 SVGIG (reference sequence). Losses at the gene ends were 7 bases for V and 8 bases for J; bases not matched to a gene: 15. This CDR3 region has 14 residues.

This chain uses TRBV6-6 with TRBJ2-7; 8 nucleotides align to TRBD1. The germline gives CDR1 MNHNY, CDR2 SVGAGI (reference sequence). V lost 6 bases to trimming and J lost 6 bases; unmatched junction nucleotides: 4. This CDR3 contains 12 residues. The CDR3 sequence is CASRTDRGEQYF. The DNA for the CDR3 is TGTGCCAGCAGAACCGACAGGGGCGAGCAGTACTTC.

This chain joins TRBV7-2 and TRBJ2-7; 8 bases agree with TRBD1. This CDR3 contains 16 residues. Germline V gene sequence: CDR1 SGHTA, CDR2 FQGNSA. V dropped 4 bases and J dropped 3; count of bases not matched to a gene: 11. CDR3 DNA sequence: TGTGCCAGCAGCTCTCTACATGGACAGGGCCTCTACGAGCAGTACTTC. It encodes CASSSLHGQGLYEQYF.

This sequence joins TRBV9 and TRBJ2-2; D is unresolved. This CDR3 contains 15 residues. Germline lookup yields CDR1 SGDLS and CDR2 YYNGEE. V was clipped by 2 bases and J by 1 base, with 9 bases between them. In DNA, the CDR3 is TGTGCCAGCAGCGTCCTAGGTGGGAACACCGGGGAGCTGTTTTTT. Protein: CASSVLGGNTGELFF.

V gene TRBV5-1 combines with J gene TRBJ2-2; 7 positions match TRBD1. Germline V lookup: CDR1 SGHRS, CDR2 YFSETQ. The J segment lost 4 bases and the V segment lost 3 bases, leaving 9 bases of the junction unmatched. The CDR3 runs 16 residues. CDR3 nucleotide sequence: TGCGCCAGCAGCTCGGCGCAGGGGGTGACCACCGGGGAGCTGTTTTTT. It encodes CASSSAQGVTTGELFF.

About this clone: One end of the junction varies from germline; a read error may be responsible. CDR3 nucleotide sequence: TGTTCCAGCAGCCCACGAGGAGGCACTGAAGCTTTCTTT. Translated, it gives CSSSPRGGTEAFF. The chain recombines TRBV7-9 with TRBJ1-1, with D unresolved. Germline CDR1 and CDR2: SEHNR and FQNEAQ (reference sequence). The CDR3 consists of 13 residues.

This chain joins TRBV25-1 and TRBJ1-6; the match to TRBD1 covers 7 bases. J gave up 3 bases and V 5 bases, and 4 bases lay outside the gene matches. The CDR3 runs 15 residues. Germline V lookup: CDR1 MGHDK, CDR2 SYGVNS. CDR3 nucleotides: TGTGCCAGCAGTTACGGACAGGACTATAATTCACCCCTCCACTTT. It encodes CASSYGQDYNSPLHF.

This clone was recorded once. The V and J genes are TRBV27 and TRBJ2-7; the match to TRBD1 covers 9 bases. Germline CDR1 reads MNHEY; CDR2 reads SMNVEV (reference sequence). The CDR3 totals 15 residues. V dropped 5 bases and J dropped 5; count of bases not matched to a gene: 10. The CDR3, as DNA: TGTGCCAGCAGTGCCACCGGGACAGGGAACCACGAGCAGTACTTC. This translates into CASSATGTGNHEQYF.

The CDR3 bases are TGTGCCAGCAGCCACCCGGACGGGAGCGCTAATGAAAAACTGTTTTTT. Encoded protein: CASSHPDGSANEKLFF. J is TRBJ1-4 and V is TRBV5-4; D gene ambiguous. CDR3 length: 16 amino acids. Trimming left V 4 bases short and J 3 bases short, with 16 bases between. Germline-derived CDR1 and CDR2 are SGHNT and YYREEE (reference sequence).

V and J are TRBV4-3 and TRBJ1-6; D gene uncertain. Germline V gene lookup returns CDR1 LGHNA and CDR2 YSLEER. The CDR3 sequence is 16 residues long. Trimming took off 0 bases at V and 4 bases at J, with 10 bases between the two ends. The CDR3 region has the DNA TGCGCCAGCAGCCAAGATCGGGTGGTTTATAATTCACCCCTCCACTTT. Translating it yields CASSQDRVVYNSPLHF.

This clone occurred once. CDR3 sequence: CASSQGPAGRNQPQHF. Written as DNA, the CDR3 is TGTGCCAGCAGCCAGGGCCCGGCAGGCCGCAATCAGCCCCAGCATTTT. The V gene is TRBV4-2, the J gene TRBJ1-5; the D is unclear. Trimming cost V 3 bases and J 2 bases, with 14 bases left between them. Germline V CDR1 and CDR2: LGHNA, YNFKEQ. The CDR3 consists of 16 residues.

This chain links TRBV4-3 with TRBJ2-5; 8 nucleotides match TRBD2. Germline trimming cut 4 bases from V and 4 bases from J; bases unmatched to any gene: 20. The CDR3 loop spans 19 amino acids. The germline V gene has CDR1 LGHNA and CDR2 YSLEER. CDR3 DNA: TGCGCCAGCAGCCGCGGGGGGTTCCAGGAGTGGGGGACCGGAGAGACCCAGTACTTC. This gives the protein CASSRGGFQEWGTGETQYF.

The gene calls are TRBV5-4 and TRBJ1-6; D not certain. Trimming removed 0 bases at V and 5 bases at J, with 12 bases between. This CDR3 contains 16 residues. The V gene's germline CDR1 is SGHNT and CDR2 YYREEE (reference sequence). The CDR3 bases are TGTGCCAGCAGCTTGGGAGGGCCATCGGATAATTCACCCCTCCACTTT. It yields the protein CASSLGGPSDNSPLHF.

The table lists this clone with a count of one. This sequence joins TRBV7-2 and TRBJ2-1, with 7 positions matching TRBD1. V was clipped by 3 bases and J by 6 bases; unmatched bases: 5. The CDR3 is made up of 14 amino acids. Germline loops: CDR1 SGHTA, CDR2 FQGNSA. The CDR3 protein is CASSLWAGGNEQFF. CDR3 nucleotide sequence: TGTGCCAGCAGCTTGTGGGCAGGGGGCAATGAGCAGTTCTTC.

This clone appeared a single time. The DNA for the CDR3 is TGTGCCAGTAGCCCCGGGACAAGCAATCAGCCCCAGCATTTT. Amino acid sequence: CASSPGTSNQPQHF. The chain links TRBV19 to TRBJ1-5, with D perhaps matching TRBD1 (6 bases). V lost 6 bases to trimming and J lost 1 base, with 10 bases between them. This CDR3 region has 14 residues. CDR1 and CDR2 from the germline V gene are LNHDA and SQIVND (reference sequence).

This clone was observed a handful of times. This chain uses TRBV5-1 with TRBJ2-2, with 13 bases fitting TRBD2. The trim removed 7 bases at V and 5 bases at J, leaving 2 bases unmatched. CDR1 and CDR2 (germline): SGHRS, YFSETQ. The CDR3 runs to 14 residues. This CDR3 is CASRTSGGTGELFF. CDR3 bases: TGCGCCAGCCGGACTAGCGGGGGAACCGGGGAGCTGTTTTTT. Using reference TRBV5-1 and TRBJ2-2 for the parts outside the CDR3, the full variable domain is KAGVTQTPRYLIKTRGQQVTLSCSPISGHRSVSWYQQTPGQGLQFLFEYFSETQRNKGNFPGRFSGRQFSNSRSEMNVSTLELGDSALYLCASRTSGGTGELFFGEGSRLTVL.

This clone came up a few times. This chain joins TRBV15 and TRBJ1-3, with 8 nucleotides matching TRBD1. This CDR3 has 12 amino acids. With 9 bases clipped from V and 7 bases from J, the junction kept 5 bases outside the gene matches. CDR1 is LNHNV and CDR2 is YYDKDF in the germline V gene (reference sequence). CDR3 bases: TGTGCCACAAGGACAGGGCAGAACACCATATATTTT. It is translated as CATRTGQNTIYF.

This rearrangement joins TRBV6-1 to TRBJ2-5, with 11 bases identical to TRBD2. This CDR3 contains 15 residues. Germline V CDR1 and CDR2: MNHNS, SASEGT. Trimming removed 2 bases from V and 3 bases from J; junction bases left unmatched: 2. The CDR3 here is CASSETSGGEETQYF. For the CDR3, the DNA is TGTGCCAGCAGTGAAACTAGCGGGGGAGAAGAGACCCAGTACTTC.

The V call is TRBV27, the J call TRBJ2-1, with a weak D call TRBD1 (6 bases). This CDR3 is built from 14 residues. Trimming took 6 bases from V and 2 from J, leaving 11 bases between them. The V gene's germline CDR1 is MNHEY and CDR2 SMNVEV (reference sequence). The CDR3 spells CASSSQGPYNEQFF. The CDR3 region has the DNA TGTGCCAGCAGCTCACAGGGTCCCTACAATGAGCAGTTCTTC.

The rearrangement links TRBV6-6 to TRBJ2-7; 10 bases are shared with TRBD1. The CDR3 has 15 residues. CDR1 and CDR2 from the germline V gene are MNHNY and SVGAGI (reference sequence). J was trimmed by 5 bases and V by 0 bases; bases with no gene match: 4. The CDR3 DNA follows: TGTGCCAGCAGTTACTCGGCGACAGGGGGCGACGAGCAGTACTTC. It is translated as CASSYSATGGDEQYF.

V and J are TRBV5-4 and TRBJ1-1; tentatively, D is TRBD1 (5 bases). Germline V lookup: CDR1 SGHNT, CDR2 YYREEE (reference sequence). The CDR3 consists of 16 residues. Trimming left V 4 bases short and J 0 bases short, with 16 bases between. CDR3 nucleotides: TGTGCCAGCAGCATCGGAGGAGGGACCATGAACACTGAAGCTTTCTTT. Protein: CASSIGGGTMNTEAFF.